This TCR beta chain was sequenced for a study of shared clonotypes between healthy human individuals. TCRdb's table, derived via immunoSEQ multiplex PCR, lists solely in-frame clones and lacks some. The top ten hold 0.89% of the sample, which has 950,000 to 1,200,000 clones, 70% to 85% seen once. The sequencing sample was made of memory CD4+ T cells from PBMCs. Described subset: CD45RA-negative fraction. The TCR originated in a man between 18 and 29 years old in good health. Some clones in this sample may be carry-over from other donors' samples.

The CDR3 region has the DNA TGTGCCAGCAGGGGGACTAGCGACCACTACGAGCAGTACTTC. This sequence encodes CASRGTSDHYEQYF. This rearrangement joins TRBV28 to TRBJ2-7; 10 nucleotides align to TRBD2. The junction had 5 bases not matched to a gene; V was cut back by 6 bases and J by 3 bases. This CDR3 is built from 14 residues. In germline, CDR1 is MDHEN, CDR2 SYDVKM.